These 21 T cell receptor beta chains came from one sample sequenced in a study of T-cell memory formation after mild COVID-19. TCRdb ran MiXCR on the 5' RACE reads and lists one entry per CDR3 protein. The sample includes fewer than 200,000 distinct CDR3 sequences, around 13% of them seen just once. Sequenced material: PBMCs or a T cell subset sorted from them (not recorded which). The receptor set was obtained from a man between 18 and 35 years old who had mild COVID-19 (a few samples of this study predate the infection). Cell type and time point are not known.

This chain uses TRBV2 with TRBJ2-2; D assignment may be TRBD1 or TRBD2 (5 bases each). The germline CDR1 and CDR2 sequences are SNHLY and FYNNEI. V was cut by 10 bases and J by 6 bases, with 18 bases left in between. This CDR3 has 14 residues. The CDR3 bases are TGTGCCACCCGACCTGGGGGAGCAGCCGGGGAGCTGTTTTTT. It specifies CATRPGGAAGELFF.

This clonotype was seen ten or more times. The chain employs TRBV9 and TRBJ2-5; D might be TRBD1 or TRBD2, each matching 5 bases. The CDR3 is made up of 15 amino acids. V was cut by 1 base and J by 5 bases, with 15 bases left in between. In germline, CDR1 is SGDLS, CDR2 YYNGEE. Here the CDR3 DNA reads TGTGCCAGCAGCGTAACCCCGGGACCTCGGGAGACCCAGTACTTC. The encoded protein is CASSVTPGPRETQYF. Using reference TRBV9 and TRBJ2-5 for the parts outside the CDR3, the full variable domain is DSGVTQTPKHLITATGQRVTLRCSPRSGDLSVYWYQQSLDQGLQFLIQYYNGEERAKGNILERFSAQQFPDLHSELNLSSLELGDSALYFCASSVTPGPRETQYFGPGTRLLVL.

This clonotype has a handful of counts. The rearrangement links TRBV4-2 to TRBJ1-5, with unresolved D. This CDR3 is built from 14 residues. Trimming stripped 0 bases from V and 9 bases from J, with 12 bases between. Germline CDR1 is LGHNA and CDR2 is YNFKEQ. This CDR3 is CASSQEVSEWPQHF. CDR3 DNA: TGTGCCAGCAGCCAAGAGGTTTCGGAGTGGCCCCAGCATTTT.

This clonotype appeared a few times. The rearrangement joins TRBV6-5 to TRBJ2-7; D gene uncertain. The CDR3 totals 13 residues. Trimming pared 2 bases from V and 3 bases from J, leaving 8 bases between. The germline gives CDR1 MNHEY, CDR2 SVGAGI. CDR3 loop: CASSYRINYEQYF. The CDR3, as DNA: TGTGCCAGCAGTTACAGAATCAACTACGAGCAGTACTTC.

The chain is built from TRBV14 and TRBJ1-4; perhaps TRBD1 as D (5 bases). This CDR3 has 15 amino acids. Deletions cut 0 bases from V and 6 bases from J, with 11 bases between. Germline V lookup: CDR1 SGHDN, CDR2 FVKESK. CDR3 in DNA: TGTGCCAGCAGCCAAGATACGGGACGGTATGAAAAACTGTTTTTT. This sequence encodes CASSQDTGRYEKLFF.

V is TRBV6-6 and J is TRBJ2-7; the D call may be TRBD1 or TRBD2 (5 bases each). CDR3 length: 13 residues. CDR1 is MNHNY, CDR2 SVGAGI, per germline (reference sequence). The germline V and J ends were trimmed by 8 bases and 0 bases, with 11 bases remaining between them. Written as DNA, the CDR3 is TGTGCCAGCCGGGACCCCATCTCCTACGAGCAGTACGTC. This gives the protein CASRDPISYEQYV.

Turning to this clonotype: The junction and the germline gene differ at one end; a read error may be behind it. The rearrangement joins TRBV16 to TRBJ1-4; 8 nucleotides line up with TRBD1. The germline V gene has CDR1 KGHSY and CDR2 FQNENV. CDR3 length equals 14 residues. As DNA, the CDR3 is TGTGCCAGCAGCCAATCCCCACTTCAGGACAGGGCCGCCTTT. Protein sequence: CASSQSPLQDRAAF.

The chain uses TRBV27 and TRBJ2-7; 7 positions agree with TRBD1. V was clipped by 4 bases and J by 5 bases; unmatched bases: 8. Germline assignment: CDR1 MNHEY and CDR2 SMNVEV (reference sequence). The CDR3 totals 14 residues. In DNA form, the CDR3 reads TGTGCCAGCAGTTGGACGGACAGGATCGACGAGCAGTACTTC. Protein: CASSWTDRIDEQYF.

This clonotype has ten or more counts. V gene TRBV7-9 combines with J gene TRBJ2-1; tentatively, D is TRBD2 (7 bases). V dropped 1 base and J dropped 6 bases, with 13 bases sitting between them. CDR3 length: 15 residues. Germline V CDR1 and CDR2: SEHNR, FQNEAQ (reference sequence). The CDR3: CASSLETGGINEQFF. CDR3 coding DNA: TGTGCCAGCAGCTTAGAAACGGGGGGCATCAATGAGCAGTTCTTC. Filled out from reference TRBV7-9 and TRBJ2-1, the complete variable domain reads DTGVSQNPRHKITKRGQNVTFRCDPISEHNRLYWYRQTLGQGPEFLTYFQNEAQLEKSRLLSDRFSAERPKGSFSTLEIQRTEQGDSAMYLCASSLETGGINEQFFGPGTRLTVL.

V usage is TRBV7-9 and J usage is TRBJ1-1, with TRBD1 as a possible D gene (5 bases). The length of the CDR3 is 13 residues. Germline V CDR1 and CDR2: SEHNR, FQNEAQ (reference sequence). V was clipped by 5 bases and J by 3 bases, with 10 bases between them. CDR3 region: CASSTGGDTEAFF. CDR3 DNA: TGTGCCAGCAGCACGGGGGGTGACACTGAAGCTTTCTTT.

The genes are TRBV9 and TRBJ2-2, with D uncertain. This CDR3 is 13 amino acids long. Trimming shortened V by 0 bases and J by 3 bases, and 3 bases separated the two germline ends. Germline CDR1 reads SGDLS; CDR2 reads YYNGEE. CDR3: CASSVGHTGELFF. CDR3 nucleotide sequence: TGTGCCAGCAGCGTAGGTCACACCGGGGAGCTGTTTTTT.

This clonotype appeared a few times. The gene calls are TRBV6-6 and TRBJ2-5; the D is unclear. The V gene lost 0 bases and the J gene lost 5 bases, with 4 bases spanning the gap. The CDR3 spans 12 residues. CDR1 MNHNY and CDR2 SVGAGI come from the germline V gene (reference sequence). The CDR3 sequence: CASSYSGETQYF. DNA for the CDR3: TGTGCCAGCAGTTACTCAGGGGAGACCCAGTACTTC.

The chain couples TRBV7-2 to TRBJ1-6; TRBD1 matches at 9 bases. The CDR3 spans 15 residues. In germline, CDR1 is SGHTA, CDR2 FQGNSA. V was clipped by 6 bases and J by 6 bases; unmatched bases: 6. In DNA, the CDR3 is TGTGCCAGCAGACTAGGGGGACAGGGTAATTCACCCCTCCACTTT. This encodes CASRLGGQGNSPLHF. The full variable domain, with the rest looked up from reference TRBV7-2 and TRBJ1-6, is GAGVSQSPSNKVTEKGKDVELRCDPISGHTALYWYRQSLGQGLEFLIYFQGNSAPDKSGLPSDRFSAERTGGSVSTLTIQRTQQEDSAVYLCASRLGGQGNSPLHFGNGTRLTVT.

The chain combines TRBV2 with TRBJ2-3, with 13 bases that match TRBD2. Per the germline V gene, CDR1 is SNHLY and CDR2 is FYNNEI. The V gene end was trimmed by 8 bases and the J gene end by 4 bases; junction bases not matched to a gene: 9. The CDR3 has 16 residues. The CDR3 protein is CASSGLAGRVADTQYF. CDR3 DNA: TGTGCCAGCTCGGGACTAGCGGGGAGGGTTGCAGATACGCAGTATTTT.

V gene TRBV3-1 combines with J gene TRBJ2-1, with 9 bases aligning to TRBD2. V dropped 1 base and J dropped 10; count of bases not matched to a gene: 5. The CDR3 consists of 14 residues. Germline-derived CDR1 and CDR2 are LGHDT and YNNKEL (reference sequence). CDR3 amino acids: CASSQAASGDEQFF. Here the CDR3 DNA reads TGTGCCAGCAGCCAAGCGGCTAGCGGGGACGAGCAGTTCTTC.

The table lists this clonotype with a few counts. V gene TRBV12-3 or TRBV12-4 combines with J gene TRBJ1-4; D possibly corresponds to TRBD1 (5 bases). V dropped 7 bases and J dropped 5 bases, with 14 bases sitting between them. CDR3 size: 14 residues. For the CDR3, the DNA is TGTGCCAGCACTGGGGGGTATGCCAATGAAAAACTGTTTTTT. This encodes CASTGGYANEKLFF.

The chain combines TRBV7-9 with TRBJ1-6; the D gene is possibly TRBD1 (5 bases). In germline, CDR1 is SEHNR, CDR2 FQNEAQ (reference sequence). Trimming cost V 5 bases and J 10 bases, with 18 bases left between them. This CDR3 region has 15 residues. This chain's CDR3 is CASSDSSQGRSPLHF. In nucleotides, the CDR3 is TGTGCCAGCAGCGACAGCAGTCAAGGGAGGTCACCCCTCCACTTT.

V is TRBV10-3 and J is TRBJ2-1; D gene uncertain. V shed 6 bases and J shed 7 bases, with 13 bases lying between them. The CDR3 length is 13 residues. Germline CDR1 ENHRY, CDR2 SYGVKD. CDR3 protein: CAISNSGVNEQFF. In DNA, the CDR3 is TGTGCCATCAGCAATAGTGGGGTGAATGAGCAGTTCTTC.

This clonotype was detected only a few times. The CDR3 bases are TGTGCCACCAGTGATTTGGAGACCCAGTACTTC. Translation gives CATSDLETQYF. The chain joins TRBV24-1 to TRBJ2-5, with no clear D. The V gene's germline CDR1 is KGHDR and CDR2 SFDVKD. The CDR3 totals 11 residues. V lost 0 bases and J 5 bases, leaving 0 bases between the germline ends.

Concerning this clonotype itself: This may be a read error, as it is one base from a much larger clone. The chain has TRBV4-1 and TRBJ2-3, with D hard to call. The CDR3 totals 16 residues. V shed 0 bases and J shed 1 base, with 11 bases lying between them. From germline, CDR1 is MGHRA and CDR2 YSYEKL. CDR3 nucleotide sequence: TGCGCCAGCAGCCAAGAGGCCTTTCCTTGCACAGATACGCAGTATTTT. Amino acids: CASSQEAFPCTDTQYF.

A few counts support this clonotype. The V gene is TRBV4-2, the J gene TRBJ1-5; D is possibly TRBD1 (5 bases). The ends were cut back, 1 base at V and 7 bases at J, with 11 bases in the middle. Germline loops: CDR1 LGHNA, CDR2 YNFKEQ. This CDR3 is built from 14 residues. CDR3 sequence (DNA): TGTGCCAGCAGCCAAGCCCCGGGGGGACAGCCCCAGCATTTT. Its protein product is CASSQAPGGQPQHF.